Listed here is a single T cell receptor (beta chain). This entry is derived from a study of blood T cell repertoires in COVID-19. On the study more broadly: The samples span acute and convalescent COVID-19 from the United States, Italy and Spain. PBMCs, B-cell-depleted T cells, or T cells provided the cDNA or gDNA that made up the material.

This CDR3 comprises 15 residues. After removal of 3 bases from V and 2 bases from J, the junction contained 1 base not matched to a gene. The germline gives CDR1 SGHNT, CDR2 YENEEA. Original analysis: Reference gene primer amplification gave nucleated cell count estimates. The assay was immunoSEQ multiplex PCR, and TCRdb's table has in-frame clones only and misses some. D and trimming come from the DNA, and the V and J calls and clone size come from that table. The table has 100,000 or so clones, about 86% seen once. J is TRBJ2-3 and V is TRBV11-3, with 11 nucleotides matching TRBD2. This receptor was taken from a human donor in a cohort sampled during active COVID-19. Sequenced: peripheral blood. Here the CDR3 DNA reads TGTGCCAGCAGCTTTAGCGGGGGGGACACAGATACGCAGTATTTT. Translated: CASSFSGGDTDTQYF.